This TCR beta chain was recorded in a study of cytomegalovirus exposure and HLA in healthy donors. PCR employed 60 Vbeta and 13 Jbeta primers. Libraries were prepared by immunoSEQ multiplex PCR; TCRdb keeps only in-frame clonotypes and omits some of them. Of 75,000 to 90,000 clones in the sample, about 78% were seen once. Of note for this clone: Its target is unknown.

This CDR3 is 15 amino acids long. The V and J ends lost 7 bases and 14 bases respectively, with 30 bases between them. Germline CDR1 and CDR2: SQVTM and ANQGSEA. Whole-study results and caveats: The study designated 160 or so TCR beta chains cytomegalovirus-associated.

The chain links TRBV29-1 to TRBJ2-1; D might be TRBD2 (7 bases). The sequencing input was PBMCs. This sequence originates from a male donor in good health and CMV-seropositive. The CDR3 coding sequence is TGCAGCGCCAAAGACGACGCCGGCAGGGGTGGGACTAAGTTCTTC. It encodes CSAKDDAGRGGTKFF.